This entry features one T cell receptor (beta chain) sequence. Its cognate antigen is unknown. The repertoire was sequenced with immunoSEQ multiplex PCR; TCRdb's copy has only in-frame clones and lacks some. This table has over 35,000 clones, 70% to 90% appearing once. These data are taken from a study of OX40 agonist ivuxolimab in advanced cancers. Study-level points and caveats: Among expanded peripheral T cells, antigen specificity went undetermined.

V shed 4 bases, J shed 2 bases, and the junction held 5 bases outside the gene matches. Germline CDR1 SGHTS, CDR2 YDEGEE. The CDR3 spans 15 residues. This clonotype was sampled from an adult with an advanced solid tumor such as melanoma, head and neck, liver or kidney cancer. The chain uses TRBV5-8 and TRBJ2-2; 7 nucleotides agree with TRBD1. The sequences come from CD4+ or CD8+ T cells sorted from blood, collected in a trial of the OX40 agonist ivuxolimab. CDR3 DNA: TGTGCCAGCAGCACAGGGGCCATCAACACCGGGGAGCTGTTTTTT. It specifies CASSTGAINTGELFF.